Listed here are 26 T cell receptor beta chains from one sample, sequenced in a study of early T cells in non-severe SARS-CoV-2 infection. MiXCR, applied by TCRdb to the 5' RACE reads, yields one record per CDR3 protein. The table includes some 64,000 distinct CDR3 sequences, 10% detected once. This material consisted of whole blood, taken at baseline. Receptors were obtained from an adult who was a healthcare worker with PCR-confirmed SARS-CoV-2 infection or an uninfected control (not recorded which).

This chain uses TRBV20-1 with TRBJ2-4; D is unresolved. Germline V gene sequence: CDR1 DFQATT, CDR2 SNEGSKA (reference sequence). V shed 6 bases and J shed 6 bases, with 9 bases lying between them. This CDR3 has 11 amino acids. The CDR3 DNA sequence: TGCAGTGCCCTGCCGGGAAACATTCAGTACTTC. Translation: CSALPGNIQYF.

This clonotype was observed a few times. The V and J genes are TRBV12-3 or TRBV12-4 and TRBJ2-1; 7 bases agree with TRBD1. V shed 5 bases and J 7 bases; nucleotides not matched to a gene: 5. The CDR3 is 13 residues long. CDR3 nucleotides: TGTGCCAGCAGTCCCACAGGGGTGAATGAGCAGTTCTTC. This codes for CASSPTGVNEQFF.

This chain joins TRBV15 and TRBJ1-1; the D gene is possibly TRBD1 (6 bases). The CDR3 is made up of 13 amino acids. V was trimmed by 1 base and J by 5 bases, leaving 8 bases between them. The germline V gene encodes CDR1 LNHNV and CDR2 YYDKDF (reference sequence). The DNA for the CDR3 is TGTGCCACCAGCAGAGGGACAGCGACTGAAGCTTTCTTT. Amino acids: CATSRGTATEAFF.

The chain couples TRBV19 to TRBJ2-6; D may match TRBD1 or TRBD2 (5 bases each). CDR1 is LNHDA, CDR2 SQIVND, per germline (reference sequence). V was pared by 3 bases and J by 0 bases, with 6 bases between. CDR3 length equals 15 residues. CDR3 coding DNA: TGTGCCAGTAGTATTGGGGGCTCTGGGGCCAACGTCCTGACTTTC. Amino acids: CASSIGGSGANVLTF.

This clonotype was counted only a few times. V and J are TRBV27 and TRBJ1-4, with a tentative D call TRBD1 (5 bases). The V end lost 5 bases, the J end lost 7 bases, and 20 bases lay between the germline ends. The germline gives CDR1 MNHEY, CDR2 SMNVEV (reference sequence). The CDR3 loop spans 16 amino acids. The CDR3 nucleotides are TGTGCCAGCAGTCGTACCCGGGGGTCAGGAGGTGAAAAACTGTTTTTT. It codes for CASSRTRGSGGEKLFF.

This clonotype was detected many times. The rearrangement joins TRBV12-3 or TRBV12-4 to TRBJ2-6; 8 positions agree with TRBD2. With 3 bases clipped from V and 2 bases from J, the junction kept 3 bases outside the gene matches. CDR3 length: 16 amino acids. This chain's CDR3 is CASSFAGGTGANVLTF. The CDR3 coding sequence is TGTGCCAGCAGTTTTGCGGGGGGAACTGGGGCCAACGTCCTGACTTTC.

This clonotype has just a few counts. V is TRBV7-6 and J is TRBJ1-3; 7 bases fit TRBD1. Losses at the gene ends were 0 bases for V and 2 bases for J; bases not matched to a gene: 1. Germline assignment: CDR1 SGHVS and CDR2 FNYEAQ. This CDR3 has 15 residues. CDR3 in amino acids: CASSLADRPGNTIYF. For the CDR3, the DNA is TGTGCCAGCAGCTTAGCGGACAGGCCTGGAAACACCATATATTTT.

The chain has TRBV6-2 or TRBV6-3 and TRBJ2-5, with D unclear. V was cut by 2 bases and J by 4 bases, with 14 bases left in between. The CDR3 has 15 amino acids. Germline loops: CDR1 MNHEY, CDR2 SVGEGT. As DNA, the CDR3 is TGTGCCAGCAGTTACATCCTCGCCCGGCGAGAGACCCAGTACTTC. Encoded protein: CASSYILARRETQYF.

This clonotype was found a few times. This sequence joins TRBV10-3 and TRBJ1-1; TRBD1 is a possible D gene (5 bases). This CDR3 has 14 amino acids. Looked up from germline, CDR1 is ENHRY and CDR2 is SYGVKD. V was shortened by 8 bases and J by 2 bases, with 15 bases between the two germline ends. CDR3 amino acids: CAIQGSGGNTEAFF. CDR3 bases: TGTGCCATCCAAGGAAGTGGGGGTAACACTGAAGCTTTCTTT.

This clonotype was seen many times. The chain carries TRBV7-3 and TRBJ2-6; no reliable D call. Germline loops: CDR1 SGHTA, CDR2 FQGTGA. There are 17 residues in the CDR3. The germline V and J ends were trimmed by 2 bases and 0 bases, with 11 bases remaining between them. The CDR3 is CASSLVGGTSGANVLTF. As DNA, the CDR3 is TGTGCCAGCAGCTTAGTAGGCGGAACCTCTGGGGCCAACGTCCTGACTTTC.

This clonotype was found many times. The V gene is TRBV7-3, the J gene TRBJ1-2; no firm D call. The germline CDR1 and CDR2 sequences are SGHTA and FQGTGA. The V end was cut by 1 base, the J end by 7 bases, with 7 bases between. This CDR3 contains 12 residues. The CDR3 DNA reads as TGTGCCAGCAGCTTAATCCGGCCTGGCTACACCTTC. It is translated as CASSLIRPGYTF. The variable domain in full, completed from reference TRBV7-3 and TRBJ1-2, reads GAGVSQTPSNKVTEKGKYVELRCDPISGHTALYWYRQSLGQGPEFLIYFQGTGAADDSGLPNDRFFAVRPEGSVSTLKIQRTERGDSAVYLCASSLIRPGYTFGSGTRLTVV.

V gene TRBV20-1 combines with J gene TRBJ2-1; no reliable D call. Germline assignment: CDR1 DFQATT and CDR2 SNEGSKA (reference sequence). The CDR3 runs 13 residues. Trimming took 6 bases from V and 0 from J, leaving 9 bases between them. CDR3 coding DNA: TGCAGTGCGTCCAAGAGCTCCTACAATGAGCAGTTCTTC. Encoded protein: CSASKSSYNEQFF.

Here the CDR3 reads CASSSLAGSWYEQYF. The CDR3 nucleotides are TGTGCCAGCAGCTCTCTAGCGGGGTCCTGGTACGAGCAGTACTTC. The chain carries TRBV3-1 and TRBJ2-7; TRBD2 agrees at 9 bases. Germline V lookup: CDR1 LGHDT, CDR2 YNNKEL (reference sequence). The V segment lost 5 bases and the J segment 4 bases; nucleotides outside the gene matches: 9. This CDR3 region has 15 residues.

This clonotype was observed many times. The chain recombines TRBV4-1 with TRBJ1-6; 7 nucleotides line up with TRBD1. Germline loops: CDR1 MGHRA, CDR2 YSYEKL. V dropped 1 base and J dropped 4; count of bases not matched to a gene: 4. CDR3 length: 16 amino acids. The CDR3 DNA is TGCGCCAGCAGCCAAGGTCAGGGGGTTTATAATTCACCCCTCCACTTT. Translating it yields CASSQGQGVYNSPLHF.

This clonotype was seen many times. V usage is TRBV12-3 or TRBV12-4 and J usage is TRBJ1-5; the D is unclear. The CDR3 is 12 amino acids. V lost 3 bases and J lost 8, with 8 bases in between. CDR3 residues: CASSLGSKPQHF. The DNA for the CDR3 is TGTGCCAGCAGTTTGGGGTCTAAGCCCCAGCATTTT.

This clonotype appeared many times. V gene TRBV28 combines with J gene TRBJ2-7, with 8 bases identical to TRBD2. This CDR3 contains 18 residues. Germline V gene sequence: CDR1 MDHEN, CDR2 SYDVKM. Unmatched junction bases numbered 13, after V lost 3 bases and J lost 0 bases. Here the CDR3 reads CASSFREGRDSSSYEQYF. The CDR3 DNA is TGTGCCAGCAGTTTCCGGGAGGGACGGGACTCGAGCTCCTACGAGCAGTACTTC. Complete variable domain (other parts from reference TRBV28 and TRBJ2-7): DVKVTQSSRYLVKRTGEKVFLECVQDMDHENMFWYRQDPGLGLRLIYFSYDVKMKEKGDIPEGYSVSREKKERFSLILESASTNQTSMYLCASSFREGRDSSSYEQYFGPGTRLTVT.

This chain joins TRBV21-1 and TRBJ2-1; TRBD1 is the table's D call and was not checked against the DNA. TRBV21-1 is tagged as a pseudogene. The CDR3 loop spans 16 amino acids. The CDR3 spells CASSNLTGGGYNEQFF. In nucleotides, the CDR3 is TGTGCCAGCAGCAACTTAACAGGGGGCGGATACAATGAGCAGTTCTTC.

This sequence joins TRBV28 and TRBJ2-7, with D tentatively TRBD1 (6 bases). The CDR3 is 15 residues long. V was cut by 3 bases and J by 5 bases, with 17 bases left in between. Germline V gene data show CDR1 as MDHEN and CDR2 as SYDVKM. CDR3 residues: CASSFGQPKRDEQYF. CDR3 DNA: TGTGCCAGCAGTTTTGGACAGCCGAAGCGCGACGAGCAGTACTTC.

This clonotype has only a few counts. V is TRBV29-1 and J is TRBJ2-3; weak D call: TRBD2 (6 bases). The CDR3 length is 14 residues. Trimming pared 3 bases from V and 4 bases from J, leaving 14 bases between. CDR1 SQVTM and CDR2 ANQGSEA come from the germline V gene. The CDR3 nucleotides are TGCAGCGTTGATTTGGGGGGTATAGCAGATACGCAGTATTTT. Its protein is CSVDLGGIADTQYF.

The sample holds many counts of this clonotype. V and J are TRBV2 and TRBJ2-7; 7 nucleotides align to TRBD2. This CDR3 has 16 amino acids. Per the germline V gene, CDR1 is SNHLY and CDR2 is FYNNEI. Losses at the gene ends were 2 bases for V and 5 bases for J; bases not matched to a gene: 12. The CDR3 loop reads CASSETGGPRGDEQYF. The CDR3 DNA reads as TGTGCCAGCAGTGAAACGGGCGGACCCCGGGGGGACGAGCAGTACTTC.

The chain's CDR3 is CASSLRQGAAGELFF. DNA of the CDR3: TGTGCCAGCAGCTTGAGGCAGGGGGCAGCCGGGGAGCTGTTTTTT. The chain combines TRBV7-2 with TRBJ2-2; 8 bases match TRBD1. Germline-derived CDR1 and CDR2 are SGHTA and FQGNSA. This CDR3 spans 15 amino acids. The V gene end was trimmed by 3 bases and the J gene end by 6 bases; junction bases not matched to a gene: 6.

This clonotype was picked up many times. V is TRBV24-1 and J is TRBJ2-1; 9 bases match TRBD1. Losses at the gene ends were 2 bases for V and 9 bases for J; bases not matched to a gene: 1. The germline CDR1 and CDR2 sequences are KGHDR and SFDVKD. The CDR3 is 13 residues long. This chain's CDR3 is CATSDYRGPEQFF. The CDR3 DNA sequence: TGTGCCACCAGTGATTACAGGGGGCCTGAGCAGTTCTTC.

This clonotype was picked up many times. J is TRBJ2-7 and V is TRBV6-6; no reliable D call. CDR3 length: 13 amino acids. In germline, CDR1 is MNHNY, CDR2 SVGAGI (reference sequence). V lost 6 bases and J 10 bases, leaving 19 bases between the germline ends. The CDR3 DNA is TGTGCCAGCAGCTACCTGGACGGATCCGAACAGTACTTC. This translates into CASSYLDGSEQYF.

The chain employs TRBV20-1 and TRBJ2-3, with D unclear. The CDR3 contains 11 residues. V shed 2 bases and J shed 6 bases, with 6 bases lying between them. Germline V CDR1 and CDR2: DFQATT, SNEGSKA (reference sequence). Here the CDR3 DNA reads TGCAGTGCTAGATTTGGGGATACGCAGTATTTT. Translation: CSARFGDTQYF.

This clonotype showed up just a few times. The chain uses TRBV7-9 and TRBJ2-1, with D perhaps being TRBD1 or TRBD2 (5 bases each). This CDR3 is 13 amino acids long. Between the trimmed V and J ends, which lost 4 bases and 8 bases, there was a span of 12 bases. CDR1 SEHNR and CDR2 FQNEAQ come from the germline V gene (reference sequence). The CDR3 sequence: CASSSARGDEQFF. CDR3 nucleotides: TGTGCCAGCAGCTCCGCGCGAGGGGATGAGCAGTTCTTC. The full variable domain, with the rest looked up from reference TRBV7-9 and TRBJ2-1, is DTGVSQNPRHKITKRGQNVTFRCDPISEHNRLYWYRQTLGQGPEFLTYFQNEAQLEKSRLLSDRFSAERPKGSFSTLEIQRTEQGDSAMYLCASSSARGDEQFFGPGTRLTVL.

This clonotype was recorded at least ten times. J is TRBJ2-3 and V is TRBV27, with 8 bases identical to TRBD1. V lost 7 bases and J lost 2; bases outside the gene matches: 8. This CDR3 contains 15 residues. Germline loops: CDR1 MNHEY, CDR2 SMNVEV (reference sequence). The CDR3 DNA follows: TGTGCCAGCAATAACAGGGGGAACGACACAGATACGCAGTATTTT. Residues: CASNNRGNDTDTQYF.